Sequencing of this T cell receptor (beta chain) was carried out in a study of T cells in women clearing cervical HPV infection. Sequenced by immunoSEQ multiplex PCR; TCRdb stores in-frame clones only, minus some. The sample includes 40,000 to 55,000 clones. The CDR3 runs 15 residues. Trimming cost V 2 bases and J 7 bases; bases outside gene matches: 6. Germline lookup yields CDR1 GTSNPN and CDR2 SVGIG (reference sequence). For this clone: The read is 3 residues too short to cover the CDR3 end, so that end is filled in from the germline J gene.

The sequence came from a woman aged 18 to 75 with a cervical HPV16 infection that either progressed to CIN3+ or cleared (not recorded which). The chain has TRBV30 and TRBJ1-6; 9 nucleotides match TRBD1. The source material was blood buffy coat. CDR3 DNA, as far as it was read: TGTGCCTGGAGTCAGCAGACAGGGGGGAATTCACCC. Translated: CAWSQQTGGNSP. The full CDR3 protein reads CAWSQQTGGNSPLHF.